This T cell receptor (beta chain) was retrieved from a study of T-cell reconstitution after alpha-beta-depleted transplantation in children. Molecular barcoding with unique molecular identifiers was used for the TCRbeta library. TCRdb fed the PCR reads into MiXCR, producing one record per CDR3 protein. The repertoire includes a few hundred thousand distinct CDR3 sequences, approximately 9.8% of them detected once, and approximately 5.4% sits in the top ten. This clonotype was seen repeatedly, ten times or more. The CDR3 has 13 amino acids. The V end was cut by 3 bases, the J end by 2 bases, with 7 bases between. The germline gives CDR1 SGHRS, CDR2 YFSETQ.

This specimen was PBMCs from the stem cell graft donor, taken from the stem cell graft. The chain carries TRBV5-1 and TRBJ2-3; D is undetermined. This receptor was obtained from a human donor who donated a stem cell graft to a child with SCID. CDR3 residues: CASSYRDTDTQYF. Here the CDR3 DNA reads TGCGCCAGCAGCTATAGGGACACAGATACGCAGTATTTT.